This T cell receptor beta chain comes out of a study of cytomegalovirus exposure and HLA in healthy donors. With 60 Vbeta and 13 Jbeta primers, the PCR was carried out. Some clones are missing from TCRdb's copy, which holds only in-frame ones; the method was immunoSEQ multiplex PCR. The data contain about 140,000 clones, under 80% of them seen just once; the ten biggest clones take up less than 3%. What was sequenced was PBMCs. This sequence was found in a male donor in good health and CMV-seronegative.

In DNA, the CDR3 is TGTGCCAGCAGCTTAGAGACAGGGGGCTCCTATGGCTACACCTTC. This encodes CASSLETGGSYGYTF. J is TRBJ1-2 and V is TRBV11-2; 10 nucleotides align to TRBD1. This CDR3 contains 15 residues. The germline V gene has CDR1 SGHAT and CDR2 FQNNGV. The V and J ends lost 0 bases and 4 bases, in that order; junction bases with no gene match: 2.